A selection of T cell receptor beta chains follows, all from one sample in a study of T cell repertoires in cytomegalovirus infection. MiXCR, applied by TCRdb to the reads, yields one record per CDR3 protein. This table has 450,000 to 550,000 distinct CDR3 sequences, 15% to 20% appearing once. Material: CD8+ T cells from PBMCs. Receptor source: a human donor in good health (CMV status not recorded). Some clones in this sample may be carry-over from other donors' samples. The CDR3 runs from the conserved cysteine through the conserved F or W. A D gene is named only where the DNA matches it firmly. A clone size is listed for some rows: how often the clone was seen (once, few, many), or a class if it is expanded.

d_gene,len,j_gene,abundance,v_gene,CDR3aa,CDR3nt
-,15,TRBJ2-3,-,TRBV28,CASSPGLTNTDTQYF,TGTGCCAGCAGTCCAGGGCTAACTAACACAGATACGCAGTATTTT
-,13,TRBJ2-5,few,TRBV10-2,CASSESWGETQYF,TGCGCCAGCAGTGAGTCGTGGGGGGAGACCCAGTACTTC
-,19,TRBJ2-7,few,TRBV7-9,CASSWGVAGAGEGSYEQYF,TGTGCCAGCAGCTGGGGGGTCGCAGGGGCCGGAGAGGGGTCCTACGAGCAGTACTTC
-,11,TRBJ2-2,many,TRBV7-9,CASTPTGELFF,TGTGCCAGCACCCCAACCGGGGAGCTGTTTTTT
-,16,TRBJ2-1,-,TRBV11-2,CASSLDVGGVYNEQFF,TGTGCCAGCAGCTTAGATGTAGGAGGGGTCTACAATGAGCAGTTCTTC
TRBD2,17,TRBJ2-5,many,TRBV28,CASSFLPSGLEGETQYF,TGTGCCAGCAGTTTTCTGCCTAGCGGGCTAGAGGGCGAGACCCAGTACTTC
TRBD1,15,TRBJ2-5,-,TRBV4-1,CASSQQNRGKETQYF,TGCGCCAGCAGCCAACAGAACAGGGGTAAAGAGACCCAGTACTTC
-,15,TRBJ2-1,many,TRBV7-6,CASSSGRSIDNEQFF,TGTGCCAGCAGCTCGGGACGGAGCATAGACAATGAGCAGTTCTTC
-,14,TRBJ1-2,-,TRBV24-1,CATSDFNRADGYTF,TGTGCCACCAGTGATTTTAACCGGGCGGATGGCTACACCTTC
-,14,TRBJ2-7,few,TRBV27,CASSGGTVFYEQYF,TGTGCCAGCTCAGGAGGTACGGTCTTCTACGAGCAGTACTTC
-,16,TRBJ2-3,few,TRBV9,CASTQSAGPSTDTQYF,TGTGCCAGCACCCAGTCGGCGGGGCCCAGCACAGATACGCAGTATTTT
TRBD2,14,TRBJ2-3,many,TRBV5-1,CASSASGGSDTQYF,TGCGCCAGCAGCGCTAGCGGGGGCTCAGATACGCAGTATTTT
TRBD2,14,TRBJ2-2,many,TRBV2,CASNNGLATGELFF,TGTGCCAGCAACAATGGACTAGCTACCGGGGAGCTGTTTTTT
-,16,TRBJ2-1,many,TRBV7-2,CASSPRRDSSYNEQFF,TGTGCCAGCAGCCCCAGGCGGGACAGCTCCTACAATGAGCAGTTCTTC
TRBD1,16,TRBJ1-1,-,TRBV28,CASDPLGTEMNTEAFF,TGTGCCAGCGATCCACTTGGGACAGAGATGAACACTGAAGCTTTCTTT
-,15,TRBJ2-7,many,TRBV9,CASSVAHGPSYEQYF,TGTGCCAGCAGCGTAGCTCATGGACCATCCTACGAGCAGTACTTC
-,13,TRBJ2-2,-,TRBV15,CATSRDITGELFF,TGTGCCACCAGCAGAGATATCACCGGGGAGCTGTTTTTT
-,19,TRBJ1-2,-,TRBV10-3,CAISELTTFEGTSNYGYTF,TGTGCCATCAGTGAGTTGACTACATTCGAGGGGACCTCTAACTATGGCTACACCTTC
TRBD1,11,TRBJ1-1,-,TRBV4-1,CASSQGPQGVF,TGCGCCAGCAGCCAAGGACCTCAGGGGGTTTTT